Below are 14 T cell receptor beta chains sequenced from a single sample in a study of early T cells in non-severe SARS-CoV-2 infection. MiXCR, applied by TCRdb to the 5' RACE reads, yields one record per CDR3 protein. The profile shows about 97,000 distinct CDR3 sequences, about an eighth of them singletons. The sequenced sample consisted of whole blood. Receptors originate from an adult who was a healthcare worker with PCR-confirmed SARS-CoV-2 infection or an uninfected control (not recorded which).

The chain uses TRBV18 and TRBJ2-5; D uncertain. CDR1 is KGHSH and CDR2 is LQKENI in the germline V gene. The V end lost 3 bases, the J end lost 1 base, and 6 bases lay between the germline ends. This CDR3 is built from 13 residues. CDR3 nucleotide sequence: TGTGCCAGCTCACCCACCCCCCAAGAGACCCAGTACTTC. Translation gives CASSPTPQETQYF.

As DNA, the CDR3 is TGTGCCAGCAGCCCAGATAGGGCGGGGCAGTACTTC. It translates to CASSPDRAGQYF. The chain joins TRBV11-2 to TRBJ2-7, with D perhaps TRBD2 (5 bases). The V gene lost 5 bases and the J gene lost 9 bases, with 14 bases spanning the gap. CDR3 length: 12 residues. Germline assignment: CDR1 SGHAT and CDR2 FQNNGV.

This clonotype was seen more than once but under ten times. This rearrangement joins TRBV27 to TRBJ2-2; 11 bases are a match to TRBD2. V gave up 8 bases and J gave up 0 bases; unmatched junction bases: 8. The CDR3 loop spans 17 amino acids. Germline V gene sequence: CDR1 MNHEY, CDR2 SMNVEV (reference sequence). The CDR3 region is CASQGLAVSPNTGELFF. The CDR3 DNA reads TGTGCCAGCCAGGGACTAGCGGTGTCTCCGAACACCGGGGAGCTGTTTTTT.

This clonotype occurred many times. This chain connects TRBV19 to TRBJ1-1; D is perhaps TRBD1 (5 bases). This CDR3 has 15 amino acids. Trimming left V 2 bases short and J 0 bases short, with 10 bases between. In germline, CDR1 is LNHDA, CDR2 SQIVND (reference sequence). The CDR3: CASSIQGGLNTEAFF. The CDR3 DNA reads as TGTGCCAGTAGTATACAGGGTGGGCTGAACACTGAAGCTTTCTTT.

The V call is TRBV19, the J call TRBJ2-1, with 8 nucleotides matching TRBD1. The CDR3 sequence is 14 residues long. After removal of 6 bases from V and 6 bases from J, the junction contained 7 bases not matched to a gene. Germline loops: CDR1 LNHDA, CDR2 SQIVND (reference sequence). CDR3 residues: CASRLGQGFNEQFF. CDR3 DNA sequence: TGTGCCAGTAGACTCGGACAGGGCTTCAATGAGCAGTTCTTC.

This chain links TRBV12-3 or TRBV12-4 with TRBJ2-7; a weak D match, TRBD1 (5 bases). The CDR3 runs to 13 residues. V was trimmed by 7 bases and J by 6 bases, leaving 16 bases between them. The CDR3 protein is CASTAGWSSEQYF. DNA of the CDR3: TGTGCCAGCACGGCAGGGTGGTCAAGCGAGCAGTACTTC.

This clonotype was detected ten times or more. The gene calls are TRBV12-3 or TRBV12-4 and TRBJ1-2, with no clear D. This CDR3 is 14 amino acids long. V lost 3 bases to trimming and J lost 7 bases, with 15 bases between them. The CDR3 sequence: CASSFVAGPSGYTF. Here the CDR3 DNA reads TGTGCCAGCAGTTTCGTGGCGGGTCCCAGTGGCTACACCTTC.

This clonotype was seen a handful of times. The chain employs TRBV20-1 and TRBJ2-7; 8 bases fit TRBD2. The germline CDR1 and CDR2 sequences are DFQATT and SNEGSKA (reference sequence). This CDR3 has 13 amino acids. V lost 3 bases to trimming and J lost 3 bases; unmatched junction nucleotides: 4. CDR3 sequence (DNA): TGCAGTGCTAGGACTAGCGCCAGCTACGAGCAGTACTTC. Its protein is CSARTSASYEQYF.

The CDR3 DNA reads TGCGCCAGCAGACAACCCGGGACAGGGTTTGGCTACACCTTC. This codes for CASRQPGTGFGYTF. The J gene is TRBJ1-2, the V gene TRBV5-1; 9 nucleotides line up with TRBD1. The CDR3 covers 14 residues. Germline assignment: CDR1 SGHRS and CDR2 YFSETQ. V trimming: 5 bases; J trimming: 7 bases; junction bases outside the gene matches: 9.

The CDR3 loop reads CASSFASGRVGELFF. CDR3 sequence (DNA): TGTGCCAGCAGTTTTGCTAGCGGGAGGGTCGGGGAGCTGTTTTTT. The genes are TRBV12-3 or TRBV12-4 and TRBJ2-2, with 12 bases aligning to TRBD2. V shed 3 bases and J 7 bases; nucleotides not matched to a gene: 3. CDR3 length: 15 amino acids.

This clonotype has a handful of counts. A read error may account for a junction end that differs from germline. The chain recombines TRBV7-9 with TRBJ2-7, with D possibly matching TRBD2 (6 bases). Germline CDR1 and CDR2: SEHNR and FQNEAQ (reference sequence). The CDR3 is 16 residues long. In DNA form, the CDR3 reads TGTGTCAGCAGCCGAGGGGCGGGGCCTTTCTCCTACGAGCAGTACTTC. Amino acid sequence: CVSSRGAGPFSYEQYF.

This clonotype was seen at least ten times. V gene TRBV6-2 or TRBV6-3 combines with J gene TRBJ2-4; 13 nucleotides match TRBD2. CDR1 is MNHEY and CDR2 is SVGEGT in the germline V gene. Unmatched junction bases numbered 2, after V lost 5 bases and J lost 10 bases. The CDR3 spans 13 residues. CDR3 region: CASSQTSGRIQYF. For the CDR3, the DNA is TGTGCCAGCAGTCAGACTAGCGGGAGGATTCAGTACTTC.

This clonotype was observed many times. This chain uses TRBV4-1 with TRBJ2-7; D gene ambiguous. Trimming took 1 base from V and 0 from J, leaving 10 bases between them. The CDR3 has 15 amino acids. Germline V CDR1 and CDR2: MGHRA, YSYEKL. This chain's CDR3 is CASSQVTGSSYEQYF. The CDR3 DNA reads as TGCGCCAGCAGCCAAGTAACGGGTTCCTCCTACGAGCAGTACTTC.

This clonotype has only a few counts. This chain connects TRBV20-1 to TRBJ2-3; D gene uncertain. This CDR3 spans 13 amino acids. CDR1 is DFQATT and CDR2 is SNEGSKA in the germline V gene (reference sequence). Trimming took 3 bases from V and 2 from J, leaving 9 bases between them. CDR3 DNA: TGCAGTGCTAGCCTTCACTCCACAGATACGCAGTATTTT. It specifies CSASLHSTDTQYF.